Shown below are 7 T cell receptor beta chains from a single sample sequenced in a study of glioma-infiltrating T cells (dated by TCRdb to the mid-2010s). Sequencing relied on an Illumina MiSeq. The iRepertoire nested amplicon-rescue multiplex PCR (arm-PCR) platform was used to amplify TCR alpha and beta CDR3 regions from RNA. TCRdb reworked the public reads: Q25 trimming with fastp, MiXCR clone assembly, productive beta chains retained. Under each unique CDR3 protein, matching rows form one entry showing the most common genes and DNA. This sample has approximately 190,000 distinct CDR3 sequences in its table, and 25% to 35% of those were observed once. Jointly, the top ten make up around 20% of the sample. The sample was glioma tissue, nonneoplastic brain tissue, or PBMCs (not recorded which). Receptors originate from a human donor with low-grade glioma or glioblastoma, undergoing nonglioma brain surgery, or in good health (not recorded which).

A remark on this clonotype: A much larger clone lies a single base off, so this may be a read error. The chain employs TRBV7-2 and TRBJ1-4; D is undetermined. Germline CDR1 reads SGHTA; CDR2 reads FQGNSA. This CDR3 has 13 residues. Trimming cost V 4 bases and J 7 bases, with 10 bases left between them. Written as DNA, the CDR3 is TGTGCCAGCAGCTCCCATAAGGGTGAAAAACTGTTTTTT. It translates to CASSSHKGEKLFF.

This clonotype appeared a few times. The CDR3 nucleotides are TGTGCCTGGAGTGGACAGGGTGATCAGCCCCAGCATTTT. Translated, it gives CAWSGQGDQPQHF. The V gene is TRBV30, the J gene TRBJ1-5; 7 nucleotides line up with TRBD1. V gave up 1 base and J gave up 5 bases; unmatched junction bases: 2. The germline V gene encodes CDR1 GTSNPN and CDR2 SVGIG (reference sequence). The CDR3 has 13 residues.

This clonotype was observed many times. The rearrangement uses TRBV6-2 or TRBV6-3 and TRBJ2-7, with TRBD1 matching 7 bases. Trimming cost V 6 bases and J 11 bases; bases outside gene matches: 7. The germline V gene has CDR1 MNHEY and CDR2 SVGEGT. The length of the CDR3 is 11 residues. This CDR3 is CASRDGTAEYF. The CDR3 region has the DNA TGTGCCAGCAGAGACGGGACAGCTGAGTACTTC.

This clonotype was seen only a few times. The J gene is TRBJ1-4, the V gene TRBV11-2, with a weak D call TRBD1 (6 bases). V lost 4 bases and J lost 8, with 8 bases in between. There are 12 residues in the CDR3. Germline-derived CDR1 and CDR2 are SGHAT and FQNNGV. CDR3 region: CASSYGQEKLFF. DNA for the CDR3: TGTGCCAGCAGCTACGGACAGGAAAAACTGTTTTTT.

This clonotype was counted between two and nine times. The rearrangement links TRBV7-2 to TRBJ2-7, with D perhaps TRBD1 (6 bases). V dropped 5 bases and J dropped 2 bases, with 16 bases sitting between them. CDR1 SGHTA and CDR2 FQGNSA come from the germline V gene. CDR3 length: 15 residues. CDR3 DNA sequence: TGTGCCAGCAGCCCCTTAGGGGGAGCGACCTACGAGCAGTACTTC. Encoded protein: CASSPLGGATYEQYF. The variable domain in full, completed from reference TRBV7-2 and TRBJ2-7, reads GAGVSQSPSNKVTEKGKDVELRCDPISGHTALYWYRQSLGQGLEFLIYFQGNSAPDKSGLPSDRFSAERTGGSVSTLTIQRTQQEDSAVYLCASSPLGGATYEQYFGPGTRLTVT.

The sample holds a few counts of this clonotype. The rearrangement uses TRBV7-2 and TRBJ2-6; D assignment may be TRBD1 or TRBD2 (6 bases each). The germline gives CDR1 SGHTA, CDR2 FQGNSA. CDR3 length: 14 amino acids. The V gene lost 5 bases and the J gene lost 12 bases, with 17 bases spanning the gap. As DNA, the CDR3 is TGTGCCAGCAGCCGAGGGGGGACCCCAAGCGTCCTGACTTTC. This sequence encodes CASSRGGTPSVLTF.

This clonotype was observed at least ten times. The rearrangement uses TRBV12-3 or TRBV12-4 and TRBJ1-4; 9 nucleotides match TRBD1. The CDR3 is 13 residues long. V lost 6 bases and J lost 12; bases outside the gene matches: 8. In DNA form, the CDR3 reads TGTGCCAGCAGCCCTGGGACAGGGTTGCAACTGTTTTTT. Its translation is CASSPGTGLQLFF.